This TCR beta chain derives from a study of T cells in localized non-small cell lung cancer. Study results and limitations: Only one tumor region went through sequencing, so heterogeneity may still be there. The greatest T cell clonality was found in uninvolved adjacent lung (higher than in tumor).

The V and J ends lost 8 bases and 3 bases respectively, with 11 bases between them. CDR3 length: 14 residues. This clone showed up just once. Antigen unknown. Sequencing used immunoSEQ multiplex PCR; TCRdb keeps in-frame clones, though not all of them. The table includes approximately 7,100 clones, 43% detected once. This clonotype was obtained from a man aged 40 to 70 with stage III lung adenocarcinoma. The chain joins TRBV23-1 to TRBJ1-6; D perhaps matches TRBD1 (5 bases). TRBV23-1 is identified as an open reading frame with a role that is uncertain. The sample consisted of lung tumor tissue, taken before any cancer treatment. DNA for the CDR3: TGCGCCAGCCTGGGGGGTTACTATAATTCACCCCTCCACTTT. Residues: CASLGGYYNSPLHF.